Below, 20 T cell receptor beta chains from the same sample are listed, as sequenced in a study of CD4+ T cells in melanoma. Profiled with immunoSEQ multiplex PCR; TCRdb holds only in-frame clones, not every one. The repertoire holds 9,600 or so clones, roughly two thirds seen once, with about 18% in the top ten. Source material: peripheral blood. The receptors originated from a human donor with melanoma.

The chain links TRBV4-2 to TRBJ2-7; 8 nucleotides agree with TRBD2. The CDR3 loop spans 16 amino acids. Germline CDR1 reads LGHNA; CDR2 reads YNFKEQ. Trimming at V came to 0 bases and at J to 3 bases, leaving 7 bases not matched to a gene. The CDR3 coding sequence is TGTGCCAGCAGCCAAGACCAAGCGGGGGACCTCTACGAGCAGTACTTC. Its translation is CASSQDQAGDLYEQYF.

This clone was recorded a few times. The V gene is TRBV7-9, the J gene TRBJ2-7; D call uncertain. Per the germline V gene, CDR1 is SEHNR and CDR2 is FQNEAQ (reference sequence). V shed 1 base and J shed 6 bases, with 4 bases lying between them. This CDR3 comprises 11 residues. The CDR3 region is CASSLGTEQYF. The DNA of the CDR3 is TGTGCCAGCAGCTTAGGGACCGAGCAGTACTTC.

The gene calls are TRBV4-1 and TRBJ1-6; 10 bases are a match to TRBD1. V gave up 4 bases and J gave up 6 bases; unmatched junction bases: 6. The CDR3 is made up of 16 amino acids. Per germline, CDR1 MGHRA and CDR2 YSYEKL. The CDR3 nucleotides read TGCGCCAGCAGCCTGAGACAGGGGGCAATTAATTCACCCCTCCACTTT. Translating gives CASSLRQGAINSPLHF.

The chain combines TRBV7-3 with TRBJ2-6; D uncertain. V lost 2 bases, J lost 0 bases, and 5 bases lay in between. Germline V gene lookup returns CDR1 SGHTA and CDR2 FQGTGA. CDR3 length equals 15 residues. The CDR3 reads CASSLDLSGANVLTF. Here the CDR3 DNA reads TGTGCCAGCAGCTTAGACCTCTCTGGGGCCAACGTCCTGACTTTC.

The V call is TRBV11-3, the J call TRBJ2-5; D may be TRBD1 (5 bases). The germline V gene encodes CDR1 SGHNT and CDR2 YENEEA. The V end was cut by 5 bases, the J end by 10 bases, with 17 bases between. This CDR3 contains 13 residues. The CDR3 nucleotides read TGTGCCAGCAGCACCGAACCGCACAGGATCCAGTACTTC. Protein: CASSTEPHRIQYF.

CDR3 region: CASSSDSRSGTQYF. The CDR3 nucleotides read TGCGCCAGCAGCTCCGACAGCCGGAGCGGGACCCAGTACTTC. The rearrangement joins TRBV5-1 to TRBJ2-5; D could derive from TRBD1 or TRBD2 (5 bases each). The V end was cut by 3 bases, the J end by 7 bases, with 16 bases between. From germline, CDR1 is SGHRS and CDR2 YFSETQ. The CDR3 extends over 14 amino acids.

This clone was observed a single time. The CDR3 reads CASSLNYEQYF. The CDR3, as DNA: TGTGCCAGCAGTTTAAACTACGAGCAGTACTTC. The rearrangement uses TRBV28 and TRBJ2-7; no definite D call. Germline V lookup: CDR1 MDHEN, CDR2 SYDVKM. This CDR3 contains 11 residues. V was shortened by 2 bases and J by 3 bases, with 2 bases between the two germline ends.

CDR3 DNA sequence: TGTGCCAGCAGCTTAGCGAGGGAGGCAAACTATGGCTACACCTTC. Translated: CASSLAREANYGYTF. The chain uses TRBV7-9 and TRBJ1-2; no firm D call. Germline V lookup: CDR1 SEHNR, CDR2 FQNEAQ (reference sequence). Trimming pared 0 bases from V and 2 bases from J, leaving 10 bases between. This CDR3 region has 15 residues.

The chain uses TRBV28 and TRBJ2-5; no reliable D call. Trimming shortened V by 6 bases and J by 4 bases, and 12 bases separated the two germline ends. The CDR3 extends over 13 amino acids. The germline V gene has CDR1 MDHEN and CDR2 SYDVKM. The CDR3 protein is CASSPPRLETQYF. CDR3 nucleotides: TGTGCCAGCAGCCCCCCCCGGTTAGAGACCCAGTACTTC.

The rearrangement uses TRBV19 and TRBJ2-2, with TRBD1 matching 12 bases. The germline gives CDR1 LNHDA, CDR2 SQIVND (reference sequence). With 8 bases clipped from V and 4 bases from J, the junction kept 8 bases outside the gene matches. The CDR3 contains 16 residues. CDR3 region: CASHAGTGGFTGELFF. In DNA, the CDR3 is TGTGCCAGTCATGCAGGGACAGGGGGCTTCACCGGGGAGCTGTTTTTT.

CDR3 protein: CASSLFPAGYGYTF. In DNA form, the CDR3 reads TGTGCCAGCAGCTTATTCCCGGCGGGGTATGGCTACACCTTC. The chain links TRBV7-9 to TRBJ1-2; D is ambiguous. Trimming took off 2 bases at V and 5 bases at J, with 12 bases between the two ends. The germline CDR1 and CDR2 sequences are SEHNR and FQNEAQ (reference sequence). The CDR3 is 14 residues long.

This clone counts as medium-sized. This rearrangement joins TRBV5-4 to TRBJ2-3; D is tentatively TRBD1 or TRBD2 (5 bases each). The CDR3 runs 15 residues. Trimming took off 4 bases at V and 2 bases at J, with 14 bases between the two ends. The germline V gene encodes CDR1 SGHNT and CDR2 YYREEE (reference sequence). This CDR3 reads CASSQGPHNTDTQYF. Written as DNA, the CDR3 is TGTGCCAGCAGCCAGGGACCGCATAACACAGATACGCAGTATTTT.

The chain couples TRBV5-1 to TRBJ2-1; 9 positions match TRBD2. Germline CDR1 is SGHRS and CDR2 is YFSETQ. V shed 4 bases, J shed 4 bases, and the junction held 9 bases outside the gene matches. This CDR3 has 16 amino acids. CDR3 loop: CASSPIGLAFYNEQFF. CDR3 DNA sequence: TGCGCCAGCAGCCCGATAGGACTAGCGTTTTACAATGAGCAGTTCTTC.

The table lists this clone with a few counts. J is TRBJ2-7 and V is TRBV29-1; tentatively, D is TRBD2 (5 bases). V shed 4 bases and J shed 6 bases, with 22 bases lying between them. CDR1 is SQVTM, CDR2 ANQGSEA, per germline. This CDR3 region has 15 residues. The CDR3 loop reads CSVVSRTPGSFEQYF. In DNA, the CDR3 is TGCAGCGTTGTTTCCAGGACTCCGGGATCGTTCGAGCAGTACTTC.

The rearrangement joins TRBV10-3 to TRBJ2-7; unclear D gene. The germline V and J ends were trimmed by 2 bases and 4 bases, with 12 bases remaining between them. CDR1 ENHRY and CDR2 SYGVKD come from the germline V gene. The CDR3 is 14 amino acids. The CDR3 DNA sequence: TGTGCCATCAGTGAGGTGGCAGGCCGTTACGAGCAGTACTTC. Residues: CAISEVAGRYEQYF.

This clone turned up a few times. V usage is TRBV2 and J usage is TRBJ1-1; the match to TRBD1 covers 9 bases. Germline V CDR1 and CDR2: SNHLY, FYNNEI. The V gene end was trimmed by 6 bases and the J gene end by 6 bases; junction bases not matched to a gene: 5. CDR3 size: 13 residues. The CDR3 DNA is TGTGCCAGCAGAGGACAGGGGCTCCCTGAAGCTTTCTTT. Protein product: CASRGQGLPEAFF.

This chain connects TRBV5-4 to TRBJ2-2; D ambiguous. Germline CDR1 reads SGHNT; CDR2 reads YYREEE (reference sequence). This CDR3 has 12 amino acids. V lost 2 bases, J lost 6 bases, and 5 bases lay in between. The CDR3 nucleotides read TGTGCCAGCAGCTTAGCCTCCGGGGAGCTGTTTTTT. Protein product: CASSLASGELFF. Full variable domain (rest looked up from reference TRBV5-4 and TRBJ2-2): ETGVTQSPTHLIKTRGQQVTLRCSSQSGHNTVSWYQQALGQGPQFIFQYYREEENGRGNFPPRFSGLQFPNYSSELNVNALELDDSALYLCASSLASGELFFGEGSRLTVL.

The gene calls are TRBV30 and TRBJ1-1, with TRBD1 as a possible D gene (6 bases). With 5 bases removed from V and 4 bases from J, the gap between germline ends came to 11 bases. CDR1 and CDR2 from the germline V gene are GTSNPN and SVGIG (reference sequence). This CDR3 comprises 12 residues. For the CDR3, the DNA is TGTGCCTGGGAAGGGGGTCCCACTGAAGCTTTCTTT. Amino acids: CAWEGGPTEAFF.

V usage is TRBV18 and J usage is TRBJ2-5; 11 bases align to TRBD2. CDR3 length: 18 residues. Germline V gene data show CDR1 as KGHSH and CDR2 as LQKENI. J lost 0 bases, V lost 6 bases, and 12 bases had no gene match. The CDR3 region is CASSPTSGGDTYQETQYF. In DNA form, the CDR3 reads TGTGCCAGCTCGCCCACTAGCGGGGGAGATACGTACCAAGAGACCCAGTACTTC.

The chain recombines TRBV30 with TRBJ1-5; D call uncertain. Germline CDR1 and CDR2: GTSNPN and SVGIG (reference sequence). The CDR3 runs 13 residues. With 2 bases removed from V and 0 bases from J, the gap between germline ends came to 5 bases. The CDR3 DNA sequence: TGTGCCTGGAGTTTGACTAGCAATCAGCCCCAGCATTTT. It codes for CAWSLTSNQPQHF.